These T cell receptor beta chains were read from a single sample in a study of T-cell memory formation after mild COVID-19. Each CDR3 protein gets one entry after TCRdb re-called the 5' RACE reads with MiXCR. The sample lists around 300,000 distinct CDR3 sequences; 15% to 20% were seen once. The source material was PBMCs or a T cell subset sorted from them (not recorded which). The receptors shown here come from a man between 18 and 29 years old who had mild COVID-19 (a few samples of this study predate the infection). Cell type and time point are not known. Both conserved end residues are part of each CDR3. The order of the fields is clone size, J gene, D gene, V gene, CDR3 DNA, CDR3 protein. The D gene is left open where the match is weak. Rows may omit the clone size; those that give it use once, few, many or a size class.

abundance: once; j_gene: TRBJ1-6; d_gene: -; v_gene: TRBV4-3; CDR3nt: TGCGCCAGCAGCCAAAGGGAAGGGGTAACACCCCTCCACTTT; CDR3aa: CASSQREGVTPLHF
abundance: -; j_gene: TRBJ2-3; d_gene: -; v_gene: TRBV5-1; CDR3nt: TGCGCCAGCAGCTTCTGGGAGAGCACAGATACGCAGTATTTT; CDR3aa: CASSFWESTDTQYF
abundance: many; j_gene: TRBJ2-3; d_gene: TRBD2; v_gene: TRBV7-2; CDR3nt: TGTGCCAGCAGCTTAGGGCTAGCGGGGGGCCCTTCTAGCACAGATACGCAGTATTTT; CDR3aa: CASSLGLAGGPSSTDTQYF
abundance: few; j_gene: TRBJ2-7; d_gene: -; v_gene: TRBV5-1; CDR3nt: TGCGCCAGCAGCTTGACTTCTAGGGACGAGCAGTACTTC; CDR3aa: CASSLTSRDEQYF
abundance: few; j_gene: TRBJ2-3; d_gene: -; v_gene: TRBV11-2; CDR3nt: TGTGCCAGCAGCTCTCCGGGACTTAGCACAGATACGCAGTATTTT; CDR3aa: CASSSPGLSTDTQYF
abundance: -; j_gene: TRBJ1-1; d_gene: -; v_gene: TRBV6-6; CDR3nt: TGTGCCAGCAGTTATGAATTGTTCGGGGGCGATACTGAAGCTTTCTTT; CDR3aa: CASSYELFGGDTEAFF
abundance: -; j_gene: TRBJ2-1; d_gene: -; v_gene: TRBV5-1; CDR3nt: TGCGCCAGCAGCTTAGTGGGGGACCTATACAATGAGCAGTTCTTC; CDR3aa: CASSLVGDLYNEQFF
abundance: -; j_gene: TRBJ1-6; d_gene: TRBD1; v_gene: TRBV2; CDR3nt: TGTGCCAGCTTAGAGCTTGGGACAGCCCCTAGCTCCTATAATTCACCCCTCCACTTT; CDR3aa: CASLELGTAPSSYNSPLHF
abundance: -; j_gene: TRBJ1-6; d_gene: -; v_gene: TRBV14; CDR3nt: TGTGCCAGCAGCCAAGAGCGGGGTTCACCCCTCCACTTT; CDR3aa: CASSQERGSPLHF
abundance: -; j_gene: TRBJ2-7; d_gene: -; v_gene: TRBV12-3/TRBV12-4; CDR3nt: TGTGCCAGCAGTTCGTCAGGGTTCTACGAGCAGTACTTC; CDR3aa: CASSSSGFYEQYF
abundance: -; j_gene: TRBJ2-2; d_gene: -; v_gene: TRBV9; CDR3nt: TGTGCCAGCAGCGTAGTACCGGACACCGGGGAGCTGTTTTTT; CDR3aa: CASSVVPDTGELFF
abundance: -; j_gene: TRBJ1-2; d_gene: TRBD1; v_gene: TRBV6-5; CDR3nt: TGTGCCAGCAGTTACTCGATGGATCTCGGACAGGGCTATGGCTACACCTTC; CDR3aa: CASSYSMDLGQGYGYTF
abundance: -; j_gene: TRBJ1-5; d_gene: -; v_gene: TRBV27; CDR3nt: TGTGCCAGCAGCCCATCTTATACTCAGCCCCAGCATTTT; CDR3aa: CASSPSYTQPQHF
abundance: -; j_gene: TRBJ1-5; d_gene: -; v_gene: TRBV4-2; CDR3nt: TGTGCCAGCAGCCAAGATAGTGGGGGGCTCGGGCAGCCCCAGCATTTT; CDR3aa: CASSQDSGGLGQPQHF
abundance: many; j_gene: TRBJ1-1; d_gene: -; v_gene: TRBV5-1; CDR3nt: TGCGCCAGCAGTGGTCCCGCTGAACCTGAAGCTTTCTTT; CDR3aa: CASSGPAEPEAFF
abundance: few; j_gene: TRBJ1-4; d_gene: -; v_gene: TRBV19; CDR3nt: TGTGCCAGTAGCCTCTTGGGGAGACCATTTAATGAAAAACTGTTTTTT; CDR3aa: CASSLLGRPFNEKLFF
abundance: -; j_gene: TRBJ1-4; d_gene: -; v_gene: TRBV6-5; CDR3nt: TGTGCCAGCAGTTACTCGGGGACAACTAATGAAAAACTGTTTTTT; CDR3aa: CASSYSGTTNEKLFF
abundance: -; j_gene: TRBJ1-5; d_gene: TRBD1; v_gene: TRBV20-1; CDR3nt: TGCAGTGCTATGCGACAGGGAAAAGGGAATCAGCCCCAGCATTTT; CDR3aa: CSAMRQGKGNQPQHF
abundance: -; j_gene: TRBJ1-5; d_gene: TRBD1; v_gene: TRBV18; CDR3nt: TGTGCCAGCTCATTGGACAGGGAATATCAGCCCCAGCATTTT; CDR3aa: CASSLDREYQPQHF
abundance: once; j_gene: TRBJ2-1; d_gene: TRBD2; v_gene: TRBV5-1; CDR3nt: TGCGCCAGCATCGGGACTAGCGGATCCTACAATGAGCAGTTCTTC; CDR3aa: CASIGTSGSYNEQFF
abundance: -; j_gene: TRBJ1-1; d_gene: -; v_gene: TRBV6-1; CDR3nt: TGTGCCAGCAGTGAAAATGTCTCCGGGAACACTGAAGCTTTCTTT; CDR3aa: CASSENVSGNTEAFF
abundance: few; j_gene: TRBJ1-1; d_gene: -; v_gene: TRBV18; CDR3nt: TGTGCCAGCTCACCAGAGAACTGGTACATGAACACTGAAGCTTTCTTT; CDR3aa: CASSPENWYMNTEAFF
abundance: many; j_gene: TRBJ2-5; d_gene: -; v_gene: TRBV12-3/TRBV12-4; CDR3nt: TGTGCCAGCTCCCCACAGCGACTCGAACAGCTCGAGACCCAGTACTTC; CDR3aa: CASSPQRLEQLETQYF
abundance: few; j_gene: TRBJ1-2; d_gene: -; v_gene: TRBV12-3/TRBV12-4; CDR3nt: TGTGCCAGCAGTTTTAATGGGGACGGCTACACCTTC; CDR3aa: CASSFNGDGYTF
abundance: many; j_gene: TRBJ1-4; d_gene: -; v_gene: TRBV19; CDR3nt: TGTGCCAGTAGTATAGTCGGAGCCACTAATGAAAAACTGTTTTTT; CDR3aa: CASSIVGATNEKLFF
abundance: few; j_gene: TRBJ1-1; d_gene: -; v_gene: TRBV5-1; CDR3nt: TGCGCCAGCAGCTCAATGAGCCCTAACACTGAAGCTTTCTTT; CDR3aa: CASSSMSPNTEAFF
abundance: -; j_gene: TRBJ1-1; d_gene: -; v_gene: TRBV7-2; CDR3nt: TGTGCCAGCAGCTTAGTACAGCGCGTTGAAGCTTTCTTT; CDR3aa: CASSLVQRVEAFF
abundance: -; j_gene: TRBJ2-1; d_gene: -; v_gene: TRBV3-1; CDR3nt: TGTGCCAGCAGCCAATGGGGAGATCACTACAATGAGCAGTTCTTC; CDR3aa: CASSQWGDHYNEQFF
abundance: -; j_gene: TRBJ2-3; d_gene: TRBD2; v_gene: TRBV18; CDR3nt: TGTGCCAGCTCACCACCTGAGCGAGCGGGGCCGGATACGCAGTATTTT; CDR3aa: CASSPPERAGPDTQYF
abundance: few; j_gene: TRBJ2-7; d_gene: -; v_gene: TRBV20-1; CDR3nt: TGCAGTGCTAGAGACCGGGCCTACGAGCAGTACTTC; CDR3aa: CSARDRAYEQYF
abundance: -; j_gene: TRBJ1-1; d_gene: -; v_gene: TRBV5-5; CDR3nt: TGTGCCAGCAGCCCCAGGGGAGGGGACACTGAAGCTTTCTTT; CDR3aa: CASSPRGGDTEAFF
abundance: -; j_gene: TRBJ1-1; d_gene: TRBD1; v_gene: TRBV14; CDR3nt: TGTGCCAGCAGCCAAAAACAGGGGGCAGTCACTGAAGCTTTCTTT; CDR3aa: CASSQKQGAVTEAFF
abundance: -; j_gene: TRBJ2-5; d_gene: -; v_gene: TRBV7-2; CDR3nt: TGTGCCAGCAGCCCTCAGGACGCAGAGACCCAGTACTTC; CDR3aa: CASSPQDAETQYF
abundance: few; j_gene: TRBJ1-1; d_gene: -; v_gene: TRBV12-5; CDR3nt: TGTGCTAGTGGTTTTCCCCTCGCAGTTAAGACTGAAGCTTTCTTT; CDR3aa: CASGFPLAVKTEAFF
abundance: -; j_gene: TRBJ1-3; d_gene: -; v_gene: TRBV6-5; CDR3nt: TGTGCCAGCAGCTACAGCCTCGGGGGTGAGGGAAACACCATATATTTT; CDR3aa: CASSYSLGGEGNTIYF
abundance: once; j_gene: TRBJ2-3; d_gene: -; v_gene: TRBV15; CDR3nt: TGTGCCACCCGACCCGGGGGCGGGGGCACAGATACGCAGTATTTT; CDR3aa: CATRPGGGGTDTQYF
abundance: few; j_gene: TRBJ2-3; d_gene: TRBD2; v_gene: TRBV20-1; CDR3nt: TGCAGTGCTCCCCGGCGGGGGGGCGCTCCAGATACGCAGTATTTT; CDR3aa: CSAPRRGGAPDTQYF
abundance: few; j_gene: TRBJ1-6; d_gene: -; v_gene: TRBV11-2; CDR3nt: TGTGCCAGCAGCTTAGTCAACACACCCCTCCACTTT; CDR3aa: CASSLVNTPLHF
abundance: few; j_gene: TRBJ1-1; d_gene: TRBD1; v_gene: TRBV5-1; CDR3nt: TGCGCCAGCAGCATGGACAGGGGGAACACTGAAGCTTTCTTT; CDR3aa: CASSMDRGNTEAFF
abundance: -; j_gene: TRBJ2-6; d_gene: -; v_gene: TRBV18; CDR3nt: TGTGCCAGCTCACCCCTAACAGGTCCGGGGGCCAACGTCCTGACTTTC; CDR3aa: CASSPLTGPGANVLTF
abundance: few; j_gene: TRBJ2-7; d_gene: -; v_gene: TRBV15; CDR3nt: TGTGCCACCAGCAGAGCAGGAAACGAGCAGTACTTC; CDR3aa: CATSRAGNEQYF